Presented here are 11 T cell receptor beta chains from one specimen sequenced in a study of blood T cell repertoires in COVID-19. Only in-frame clones appear in the TCRdb table, and some are missing; sequencing was by immunoSEQ multiplex PCR. The sample lists about 210,000 clones, 80% occurring once. The sample comprised peripheral blood. These TCRs come from a man in his sixties with acute or convalescent COVID-19.

This rearrangement joins TRBV10-2 to TRBJ2-2; 14 nucleotides align to TRBD2. This CDR3 is 19 amino acids long. Trimming at V came to 0 bases and at J to 4 bases, leaving 7 bases not matched to a gene. From germline, CDR1 is WSHSY and CDR2 SAAADI. The CDR3 DNA is TGCGCCAGCAGTGAGTCGGGGACTAGCGGGAGTAGGAGCACCGGGGAGCTGTTTTTT. It codes for CASSESGTSGSRSTGELFF.

The rearrangement joins TRBV18 to TRBJ1-2; D gene ambiguous. The germline V gene has CDR1 KGHSH and CDR2 LQKENI. Trimming shortened V by 2 bases and J by 2 bases, and 6 bases separated the two germline ends. The CDR3 totals 13 residues. CDR3 amino acids: CASSPAENYGYTF. Here the CDR3 DNA reads TGTGCCAGCTCACCAGCGGAGAACTATGGCTACACCTTC.

This chain links TRBV9 with TRBJ1-2; TRBD1 might be the D (6 bases). V was shortened by 0 bases and J by 0 bases, with 6 bases between the two germline ends. CDR3 length: 14 amino acids. Germline V lookup: CDR1 SGDLS, CDR2 YYNGEE. The CDR3 region is CASSVGDTNYGYTF. The CDR3 nucleotides read TGTGCCAGCAGCGTAGGGGACACTAACTATGGCTACACCTTC.

The rearrangement links TRBV7-2 to TRBJ1-5; D is undetermined. Germline V gene data show CDR1 as SGHTA and CDR2 as FQGNSA. This CDR3 is 17 amino acids long. Trimming shortened V by 3 bases and J by 4 bases, and 19 bases separated the two germline ends. CDR3 sequence reads: CASSLKGGQVVNQPQHF. CDR3 coding DNA: TGTGCCAGCAGCTTGAAGGGAGGGCAGGTGGTGAATCAGCCCCAGCATTTT.

The chain couples TRBV25-1 to TRBJ2-1; 9 bases line up with TRBD2. V gave up 1 base and J gave up 5 bases; unmatched junction bases: 6. The CDR3 extends over 16 amino acids. Germline lookup yields CDR1 MGHDK and CDR2 SYGVNS. The CDR3 reads CASSESPAGGDNEQFF. The CDR3 DNA sequence: TGTGCCAGCAGTGAATCGCCAGCGGGGGGAGACAATGAGCAGTTCTTC.

The rearrangement joins TRBV18 to TRBJ2-1; 9 bases agree with TRBD2. The CDR3 totals 14 residues. The V gene end was trimmed by 3 bases and the J gene end by 5 bases; junction bases not matched to a gene: 2. Germline-derived CDR1 and CDR2 are KGHSH and LQKENI. In nucleotides, the CDR3 is TGTGCCAGCTCACCGTTAGCGGGAGACAATGAGCAGTTCTTC. Its translation: CASSPLAGDNEQFF.

This clone was counted a single time. The genes are TRBV7-2 and TRBJ2-1, with TRBD2 matching over 9 bases. Germline V lookup: CDR1 SGHTA, CDR2 FQGNSA. V lost 6 bases and J lost 9; bases outside the gene matches: 12. This CDR3 has 15 residues. The CDR3 spells CASSFTSGQGGEQFF. CDR3 in DNA: TGTGCCAGCAGTTTTACTAGCGGGCAAGGGGGTGAGCAGTTCTTC.

This chain uses TRBV7-9 with TRBJ1-2; possible D gene TRBD1, 6 bases. The germline V and J ends were trimmed by 4 bases and 5 bases, with 8 bases remaining between them. The CDR3 spans 12 residues. CDR1 and CDR2 (germline): SEHNR, FQNEAQ (reference sequence). DNA for the CDR3: TGTGCCAGCAGCTACCAGGGGTATGGCTACACCTTC. It encodes CASSYQGYGYTF.

In this sample, this clone turned up a few times. The V gene is TRBV19, the J gene TRBJ1-6; weak D call: TRBD1 (6 bases). The germline V gene encodes CDR1 LNHDA and CDR2 SQIVND (reference sequence). Trimming cost V 6 bases and J 7 bases, with 16 bases left between them. This CDR3 has 15 residues. CDR3 region: CASRKTGTGNSPLHF. The CDR3 nucleotides read TGTGCCAGTAGAAAAACCGGCACAGGGAATTCACCCCTCCACTTT.

The chain is built from TRBV5-1 and TRBJ2-2, with 7 bases that match TRBD1. V gave up 4 bases and J gave up 0 bases; unmatched junction bases: 3. In germline, CDR1 is SGHRS, CDR2 YFSETQ. This CDR3 has 15 amino acids. The CDR3 DNA reads TGCGCCAGCAGCCAGCAGGGGGCGAACACCGGGGAGCTGTTTTTT. It codes for CASSQQGANTGELFF. Complete variable domain (other parts from reference TRBV5-1 and TRBJ2-2): KAGVTQTPRYLIKTRGQQVTLSCSPISGHRSVSWYQQTPGQGLQFLFEYFSETQRNKGNFPGRFSGRQFSNSRSEMNVSTLELGDSALYLCASSQQGANTGELFFGEGSRLTVL.

CDR3 DNA sequence: TGTGCCAGCAGTGATTCCGACAGTCTAGGTGGCTACACCTTC. Its protein is CASSDSDSLGGYTF. The genes are TRBV6-1 and TRBJ1-2, with a possible D match to TRBD1 (5 bases). The V and J ends lost 3 bases and 7 bases respectively, with 15 bases between them. The CDR3 covers 14 residues. The germline CDR1 and CDR2 sequences are MNHNS and SASEGT.